These 27 T cell receptor beta chains were sequenced from one sample in a study of T cell responses to AZD1222 COVID-19 vaccine. Sequencing used immunoSEQ multiplex PCR; TCRdb keeps in-frame clones, though not all of them. The table shows around 87,000 clones, with approximately 90% occurring only once. The specimen was peripheral blood, collected 28 days after the second AZD1222 dose. Receptor source: an adult who received the AZD1222 COVID-19 vaccine.

This chain links TRBV7-9 with TRBJ1-1; weak D call: TRBD1 (5 bases). Germline V CDR1 and CDR2: SEHNR, FQNEAQ (reference sequence). This CDR3 is built from 17 residues. V lost 5 bases to trimming and J lost 3 bases, with 22 bases between them. CDR3 coding DNA: TGTGCCAGCAGCCTCACATTCGACAGCCTAAAGGACACTGAAGCTTTCTTT. Translated, it gives CASSLTFDSLKDTEAFF.

The chain links TRBV25-1 to TRBJ1-5; D uncertain. From germline, CDR1 is MGHDK and CDR2 SYGVNS. V was cut by 5 bases and J by 2 bases, with 4 bases left in between. The CDR3 runs to 12 residues. CDR3 amino acids: CASSWGNQPQHF. The CDR3 DNA sequence: TGTGCCAGCAGTTGGGGCAATCAGCCCCAGCATTTT.

The chain employs TRBV10-2 and TRBJ2-7, with D unresolved. V shed 6 bases and J shed 0 bases, with 18 bases lying between them. The CDR3 length is 16 residues. Germline V gives CDR1 WSHSY, CDR2 SAAADI. The CDR3 DNA reads as TGCGCCAGCAGCGCCCGGATTAAGTTAAGCTCCTACGAGCAGTACTTC. It specifies CASSARIKLSSYEQYF.

This rearrangement joins TRBV30 to TRBJ1-3; 7 nucleotides align to TRBD1. Germline V lookup: CDR1 GTSNPN, CDR2 SVGIG (reference sequence). Unmatched junction bases numbered 5, after V lost 7 bases and J lost 2 bases. CDR3 length equals 13 residues. In nucleotides, the CDR3 is TGTGCCTTAGGACAGGACACTGGAAACACCATATATTTT. Protein sequence: CALGQDTGNTIYF.

This clone was recorded only once. In DNA form, the CDR3 reads TGTGCCAGCGATACCGGACTAGCGGGAGGGCGAGCACACGAAGAGACCCAGTACTTC. This sequence encodes CASDTGLAGGRAHEETQYF. This chain joins TRBV21-1 and TRBJ2-5; the table gives TRBD2 as D, unverified against the DNA. TRBV21-1 is annotated as a pseudogene. The CDR3 has 19 residues.

This chain uses TRBV29-1 with TRBJ1-2; D call uncertain. This CDR3 comprises 13 residues. V lost 0 bases and J 1 base, leaving 6 bases between the germline ends. CDR1 SQVTM and CDR2 ANQGSEA come from the germline V gene. CDR3 nucleotides: TGCAGCGTTGAAGAGATGTTTAACTATGGCTACACCTTC. Translated, it gives CSVEEMFNYGYTF. Drawing the rest from reference TRBV29-1 and TRBJ1-2, the complete variable domain is SAVISQKPSRDICQRGTSLTIQCQVDSQVTMMFWYRQQPGQSLTLIATANQGSEATYESGFVIDKFPISRPNLTFSTLTVSNMSPEDSSIYLCSVEEMFNYGYTFGSGTRLTVV.

This clone was observed a single time. The chain has TRBV21-1 and TRBJ2-5; the table's D gene call, TRBD2, was not cross checked with the DNA. TRBV21-1 has pseudogene status. The CDR3 is 16 amino acids. This CDR3 reads CASSTTTSGNQETQYF. The CDR3, as DNA: TGTGCCAGCAGCACTACGACTAGCGGGAACCAAGAGACCCAGTACTTC.

This chain uses TRBV7-9 with TRBJ1-1, with TRBD1 as a possible D gene (5 bases). V was trimmed by 6 bases and J by 0 bases, leaving 17 bases between them. The CDR3 contains 16 residues. Per the germline V gene, CDR1 is SEHNR and CDR2 is FQNEAQ (reference sequence). The CDR3 protein is CASRRGTGRMNTEAFF. In DNA, the CDR3 is TGTGCCAGCAGACGAGGGACGGGACGAATGAACACTGAAGCTTTCTTT.

This chain uses TRBV7-3 with TRBJ2-3; TRBD2 is a possible D gene (6 bases). The CDR3 spans 13 residues. V gave up 4 bases and J gave up 4 bases, with 9 bases separating them. CDR1 and CDR2 from the germline V gene are SGHTA and FQGTGA. CDR3 coding DNA: TGTGCCAGCAGCTCACTAGCTCCAGATACGCAGTATTTT. The encoded protein is CASSSLAPDTQYF.

The rearrangement links TRBV5-1 to TRBJ1-1; possibly TRBD1 for D (5 bases). CDR1 and CDR2 (germline): SGHRS, YFSETQ. The CDR3 is 13 amino acids. Trimming removed 2 bases at V and 2 bases at J, with 7 bases between. The CDR3: CASSFDRNTEAFF. The CDR3 DNA reads TGCGCCAGCAGCTTTGACAGAAACACTGAAGCTTTCTTT.

The CDR3 protein is CAWRITGQGFSPLHF. In nucleotides, the CDR3 is TGTGCCTGGAGGATAACGGGACAGGGATTTTCACCCCTCCACTTT. The rearrangement links TRBV30 to TRBJ1-6; 9 bases line up with TRBD1. The CDR3 consists of 15 residues. CDR1 GTSNPN and CDR2 SVGIG come from the germline V gene (reference sequence). The V segment lost 3 bases and the J segment 9 bases; nucleotides outside the gene matches: 9. Combining the CDR3 with reference TRBV30 and TRBJ1-6 gives the whole variable domain SQTIHQWPATLVQPVGSPLSLECTVEGTSNPNLYWYRQAAGRGLQLLFYSVGIGQISSEVPQNLSASRPQDRQFILSSKKLLLSDSGFYLCAWRITGQGFSPLHFGNGTRLTVT.

This chain joins TRBV18 and TRBJ1-1, with TRBD1 matching 7 bases. This CDR3 is 15 amino acids long. CDR1 KGHSH and CDR2 LQKENI come from the germline V gene. Unmatched junction bases numbered 4, after V lost 3 bases and J lost 0 bases. The CDR3, as DNA: TGTGCCAGCTCACCCGGACAGGAGCTGAACACTGAAGCTTTCTTT. It translates to CASSPGQELNTEAFF. The complete variable domain, with remaining parts taken from reference TRBV18 and TRBJ1-1, reads NAGVMQNPRHLVRRRGQEARLRCSPMKGHSHVYWYRQLPEEGLKFMVYLQKENIIDESGMPKERFSAEFPKEGPSILRIQQVVRGDSAAYFCASSPGQELNTEAFFGQGTRLTVV.

The chain employs TRBV15 and TRBJ2-7; 9 bases are shared with TRBD1. Per germline, CDR1 LNHNV and CDR2 YYDKDF (reference sequence). V shed 0 bases, J shed 1 base, and the junction held 1 base outside the gene matches. The CDR3 is 15 residues long. The CDR3 DNA reads as TGTGCCACCAGCAGAGAGGGACAGGGATCCTACGAGCAGTACTTC. Its translation: CATSREGQGSYEQYF.

The chain carries TRBV25-1 and TRBJ1-2; unclear D gene. Trimming stripped 4 bases from V and 8 bases from J, with 14 bases between. This CDR3 is built from 13 residues. Per the germline V gene, CDR1 is MGHDK and CDR2 is SYGVNS. CDR3 amino acids: CASSASETRGYTF. Written as DNA, the CDR3 is TGTGCCAGCAGTGCTTCAGAAACTCGGGGCTACACCTTC.

The chain links TRBV7-9 to TRBJ2-7; the match to TRBD1 covers 7 bases. Germline V lookup: CDR1 SEHNR, CDR2 FQNEAQ (reference sequence). Trimming at V came to 3 bases and at J to 2 bases, leaving 7 bases not matched to a gene. The CDR3 sequence is 15 residues long. The CDR3 sequence is CASSLSVGQTYEQYF. CDR3 in DNA: TGTGCCAGCAGCTTGTCTGTGGGACAGACCTACGAGCAGTACTTC.

V and J are TRBV25-1 and TRBJ1-5; D perhaps matches TRBD1 (5 bases). Germline V gives CDR1 MGHDK, CDR2 SYGVNS. V lost 5 bases and J lost 4, with 9 bases in between. The CDR3 spans 13 residues. CDR3 loop: CASSNGANQPQHF. The DNA for the CDR3 is TGTGCCAGCAGTAATGGGGCGAATCAGCCCCAGCATTTT. The entire variable domain, with the rest obtained from reference TRBV25-1 and TRBJ1-5, is as follows: EADIYQTPRYLVIGTGKKITLECSQTMGHDKMYWYQQDPGMELHLIHYSYGVNSTEKGDLSSESTVSRIRTEHFPLTLESARPSHTSQYLCASSNGANQPQHFGDGTRLSIL.

The chain couples TRBV6-4 to TRBJ2-3, with 8 bases lining up with TRBD2. The V and J ends lost 3 bases and 1 base, in that order; junction bases with no gene match: 3. Germline V gene sequence: CDR1 MRHNA, CDR2 SNTAGT. This CDR3 is built from 15 residues. The CDR3: CASSEGAGGTDTQYF. The CDR3 nucleotides read TGTGCCAGCAGTGAGGGAGCGGGGGGCACAGATACGCAGTATTTT.

The V call is TRBV5-6, the J call TRBJ1-1; 7 nucleotides match TRBD1. V lost 4 bases and J lost 3; bases outside the gene matches: 6. The CDR3 spans 14 residues. Germline values: CDR1 SGHDT, CDR2 YYEEEE. The CDR3 here is CASSRLGGDTEAFF. The CDR3 region has the DNA TGTGCCAGCAGCCGCCTAGGGGGCGACACTGAAGCTTTCTTT.

The chain uses TRBV5-1 and TRBJ1-4, with 7 nucleotides matching TRBD1. Per germline, CDR1 SGHRS and CDR2 YFSETQ. V lost 5 bases, J lost 4 bases, and 2 bases stayed unmatched. The CDR3 spans 13 residues. The CDR3 is CASSRDSNEKLFF. The CDR3 region has the DNA TGCGCCAGCAGTAGGGACAGTAATGAAAAACTGTTTTTT. The whole variable domain, filled in from reference TRBV5-1 and TRBJ1-4, reads KAGVTQTPRYLIKTRGQQVTLSCSPISGHRSVSWYQQTPGQGLQFLFEYFSETQRNKGNFPGRFSGRQFSNSRSEMNVSTLELGDSALYLCASSRDSNEKLFFGSGTQLSVL.

The chain joins TRBV2 to TRBJ1-5; maybe TRBD1 (5 bases). The CDR3 spans 15 residues. The V end was cut by 3 bases, the J end by 5 bases, with 14 bases between. Looked up from germline, CDR1 is SNHLY and CDR2 is FYNNEI. CDR3 nucleotides: TGTGCCAGCAGTGAGATCCAGGGTGGCTATCAGCCCCAGCATTTT. Protein product: CASSEIQGGYQPQHF.

This chain uses TRBV29-1 with TRBJ1-1; 11 bases match TRBD1. CDR3 length: 13 amino acids. CDR1 and CDR2 from the germline V gene are SQVTM and ANQGSEA. With V trimmed by 7 bases and J by 4 bases, 5 bases remained unmatched. This CDR3 reads CSADGTGGTEAFF. The CDR3 nucleotides read TGCAGCGCCGATGGGACAGGGGGCACTGAAGCTTTCTTT. The full variable domain, rest sourced from reference TRBV29-1 and TRBJ1-1, is SAVISQKPSRDICQRGTSLTIQCQVDSQVTMMFWYRQQPGQSLTLIATANQGSEATYESGFVIDKFPISRPNLTFSTLTVSNMSPEDSSIYLCSADGTGGTEAFFGQGTRLTVV.

The gene calls are TRBV19 and TRBJ1-4; D gene unclear. V gave up 3 bases and J gave up 8 bases, with 10 bases separating them. Germline CDR1 is LNHDA and CDR2 is SQIVND (reference sequence). The length of the CDR3 is 13 residues. CDR3 in amino acids: CASSIRSPEKLFF. Written as DNA, the CDR3 is TGTGCCAGTAGTATTAGGTCCCCCGAAAAACTGTTTTTT.

This clone was detected once. The genes are TRBV4-2 and TRBJ1-1; a possible D gene is TRBD1 (5 bases). V gave up 1 base and J gave up 5 bases, with 8 bases separating them. CDR1 is LGHNA and CDR2 is YNFKEQ in the germline V gene. This CDR3 comprises 13 residues. The CDR3 coding sequence is TGTGCCAGCAGCCAAGTGAGGGGTACTGAAGCTTTCTTT. Encoded protein: CASSQVRGTEAFF.

J is TRBJ1-1 and V is TRBV18; D possibly corresponds to TRBD1 (6 bases). Germline values: CDR1 KGHSH, CDR2 LQKENI. V lost 6 bases and J 1 base, leaving 12 bases between the germline ends. The CDR3 is 14 amino acids. This chain's CDR3 is CASSQGQTNTEAFF. The CDR3 DNA is TGTGCCAGCTCCCAAGGACAGACGAACACTGAAGCTTTCTTT.

The genes are TRBV7-8 and TRBJ1-1, with D unresolved. V lost 3 bases to trimming and J lost 4 bases, with 9 bases between them. This CDR3 region has 13 residues. Germline CDR1 SGHVS, CDR2 FQNEAQ. CDR3 bases: TGTGCCAGCAGCTTCGACTTCACCACTGAAGCTTTCTTT. Translating it yields CASSFDFTTEAFF. The entire variable domain, with the rest obtained from reference TRBV7-8 and TRBJ1-1, is as follows: GAGVSQSPRYKVAKRGQDVALRCDPISGHVSLFWYQQALGQGPEFLTYFQNEAQLDKSGLPSDRFFAERPEGSVSTLKIQRTQQEDSAVYLCASSFDFTTEAFFGQGTRLTVV.

This sequence joins TRBV5-1 and TRBJ2-3; 10 bases fit TRBD2. V lost 4 bases, J lost 12 bases, and 20 bases stayed unmatched. Germline V lookup: CDR1 SGHRS, CDR2 YFSETQ. The CDR3 has 17 amino acids. The CDR3 reads CASSPVFGTSAEAPQYF. CDR3 nucleotide sequence: TGCGCCAGCAGCCCCGTCTTTGGGACTAGCGCGGAGGCCCCCCAGTATTTT.

V usage is TRBV30 and J usage is TRBJ2-7; no reliable D call. V lost 0 bases to trimming and J lost 0 bases, with 3 bases between them. From germline, CDR1 is GTSNPN and CDR2 SVGIG (reference sequence). This CDR3 has 12 residues. The CDR3 here is CAWSVSSYEQYF. CDR3 sequence (DNA): TGTGCCTGGAGTGTAAGCTCCTACGAGCAGTACTTC.